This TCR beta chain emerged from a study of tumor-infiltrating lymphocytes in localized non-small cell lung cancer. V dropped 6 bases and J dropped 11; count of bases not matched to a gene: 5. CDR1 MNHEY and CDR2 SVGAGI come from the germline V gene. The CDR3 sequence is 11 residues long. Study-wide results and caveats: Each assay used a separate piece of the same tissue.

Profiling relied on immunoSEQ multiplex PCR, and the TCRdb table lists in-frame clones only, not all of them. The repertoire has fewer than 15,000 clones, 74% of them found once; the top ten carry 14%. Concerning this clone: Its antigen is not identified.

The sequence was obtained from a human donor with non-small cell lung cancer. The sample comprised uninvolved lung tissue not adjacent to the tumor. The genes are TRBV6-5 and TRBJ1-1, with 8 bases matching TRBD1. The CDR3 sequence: CASRNRGAAFF. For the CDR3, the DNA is TGTGCCAGCAGAAACAGGGGGGCCGCTTTCTTT.